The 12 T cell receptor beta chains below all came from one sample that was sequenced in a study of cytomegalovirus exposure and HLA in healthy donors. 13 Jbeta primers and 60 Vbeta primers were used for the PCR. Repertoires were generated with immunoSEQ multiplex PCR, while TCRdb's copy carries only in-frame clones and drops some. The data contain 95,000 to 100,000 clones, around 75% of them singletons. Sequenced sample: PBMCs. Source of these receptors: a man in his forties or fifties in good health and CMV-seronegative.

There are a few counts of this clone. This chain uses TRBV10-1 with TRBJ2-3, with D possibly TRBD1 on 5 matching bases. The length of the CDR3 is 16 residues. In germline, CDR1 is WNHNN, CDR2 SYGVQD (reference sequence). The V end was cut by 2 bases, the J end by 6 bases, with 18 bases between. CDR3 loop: CASSEVQGRGKDTQYF. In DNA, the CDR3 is TGCGCCAGCAGTGAGGTTCAGGGAAGGGGAAAGGATACGCAGTATTTT.

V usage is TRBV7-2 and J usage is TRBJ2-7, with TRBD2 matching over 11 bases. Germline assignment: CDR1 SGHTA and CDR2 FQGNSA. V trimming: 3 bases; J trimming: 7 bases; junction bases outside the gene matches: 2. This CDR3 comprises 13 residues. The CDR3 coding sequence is TGTGCCAGCAGCTTGGCTAGCGGGAGGGAGCAGTACTTC. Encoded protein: CASSLASGREQYF.

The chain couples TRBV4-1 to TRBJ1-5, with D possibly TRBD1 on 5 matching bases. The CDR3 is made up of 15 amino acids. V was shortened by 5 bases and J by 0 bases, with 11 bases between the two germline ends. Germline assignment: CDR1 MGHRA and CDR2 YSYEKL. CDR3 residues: CASSDGGGSNQPQHF. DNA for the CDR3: TGCGCCAGCAGCGACGGGGGGGGTAGCAATCAGCCCCAGCATTTT.

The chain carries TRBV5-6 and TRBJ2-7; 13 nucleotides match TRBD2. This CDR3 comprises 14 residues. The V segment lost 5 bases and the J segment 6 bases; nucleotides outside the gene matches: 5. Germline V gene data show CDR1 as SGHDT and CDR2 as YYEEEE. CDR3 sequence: CASSRTSGRREQYF. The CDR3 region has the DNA TGTGCCAGCAGTCGGACTAGCGGGAGACGCGAGCAGTACTTC. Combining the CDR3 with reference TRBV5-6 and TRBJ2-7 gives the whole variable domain DAGVTQSPTHLIKTRGQQVTLRCSPKSGHDTVSWYQQALGQGPQFIFQYYEEEERQRGNFPDRFSGHQFPNYSSELNVNALLLGDSALYLCASSRTSGRREQYFGPGTRLTVT.

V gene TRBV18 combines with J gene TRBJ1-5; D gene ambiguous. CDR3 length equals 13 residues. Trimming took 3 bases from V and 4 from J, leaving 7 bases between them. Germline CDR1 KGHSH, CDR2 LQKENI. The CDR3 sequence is CASSPAGNQPQHF. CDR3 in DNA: TGTGCCAGCTCACCGGCGGGGAATCAGCCCCAGCATTTT.

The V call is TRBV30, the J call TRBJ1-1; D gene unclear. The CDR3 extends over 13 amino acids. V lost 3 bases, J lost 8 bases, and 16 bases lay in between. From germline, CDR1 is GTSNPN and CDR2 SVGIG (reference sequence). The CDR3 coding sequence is TGTGCCTGGAGAAAAATCCCCGAGCAAGAAGCTTTCTTT. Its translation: CAWRKIPEQEAFF.

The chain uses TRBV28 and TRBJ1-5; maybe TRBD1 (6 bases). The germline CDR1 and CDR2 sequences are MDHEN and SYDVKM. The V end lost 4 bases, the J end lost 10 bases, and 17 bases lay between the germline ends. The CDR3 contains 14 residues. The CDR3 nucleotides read TGTGCCAGCAGTTCGAGGGGACACGGCCATCCCCAGCATTTT. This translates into CASSSRGHGHPQHF.

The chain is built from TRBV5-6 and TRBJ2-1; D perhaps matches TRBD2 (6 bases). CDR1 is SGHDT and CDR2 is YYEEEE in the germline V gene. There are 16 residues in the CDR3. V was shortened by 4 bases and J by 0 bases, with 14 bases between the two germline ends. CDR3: CASSASRGSSYNEQFF. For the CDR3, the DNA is TGTGCCAGCAGCGCCAGCCGGGGGAGCTCCTACAATGAGCAGTTCTTC. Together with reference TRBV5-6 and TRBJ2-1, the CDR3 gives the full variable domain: DAGVTQSPTHLIKTRGQQVTLRCSPKSGHDTVSWYQQALGQGPQFIFQYYEEEERQRGNFPDRFSGHQFPNYSSELNVNALLLGDSALYLCASSASRGSSYNEQFFGPGTRLTVL.

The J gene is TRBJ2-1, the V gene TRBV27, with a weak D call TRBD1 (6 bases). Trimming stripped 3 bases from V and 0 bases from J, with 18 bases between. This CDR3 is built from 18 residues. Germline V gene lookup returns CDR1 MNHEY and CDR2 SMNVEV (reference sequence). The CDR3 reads CASSFGPPTGSSYNEQFF. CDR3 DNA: TGTGCCAGCAGTTTTGGTCCCCCGACAGGAAGCTCCTACAATGAGCAGTTCTTC.

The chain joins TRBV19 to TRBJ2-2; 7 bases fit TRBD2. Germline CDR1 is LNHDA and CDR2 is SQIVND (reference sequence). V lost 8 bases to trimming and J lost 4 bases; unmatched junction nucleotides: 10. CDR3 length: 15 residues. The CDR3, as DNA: TGTGCCAGTGGGGGGGGACCGGAGGGCACCGGGGAGCTGTTTTTT. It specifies CASGGGPEGTGELFF.

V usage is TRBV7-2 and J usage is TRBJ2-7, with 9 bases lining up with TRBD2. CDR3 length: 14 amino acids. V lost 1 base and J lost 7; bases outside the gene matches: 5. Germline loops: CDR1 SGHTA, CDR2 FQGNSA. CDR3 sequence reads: CASSLEREVGEQYF. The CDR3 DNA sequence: TGTGCCAGCAGCTTAGAGCGGGAGGTGGGGGAGCAGTACTTC.

The CDR3, as DNA: TGTGCCAGCAGCTTAGGGCTAGCGGACCGGGATACGCAGTATTTT. Amino acids: CASSLGLADRDTQYF. The V call is TRBV7-3, the J call TRBJ2-3, with 7 bases that match TRBD2. CDR1 is SGHTA and CDR2 is FQGTGA in the germline V gene. V lost 2 bases, J lost 6 bases, and 8 bases stayed unmatched. The length of the CDR3 is 15 residues.